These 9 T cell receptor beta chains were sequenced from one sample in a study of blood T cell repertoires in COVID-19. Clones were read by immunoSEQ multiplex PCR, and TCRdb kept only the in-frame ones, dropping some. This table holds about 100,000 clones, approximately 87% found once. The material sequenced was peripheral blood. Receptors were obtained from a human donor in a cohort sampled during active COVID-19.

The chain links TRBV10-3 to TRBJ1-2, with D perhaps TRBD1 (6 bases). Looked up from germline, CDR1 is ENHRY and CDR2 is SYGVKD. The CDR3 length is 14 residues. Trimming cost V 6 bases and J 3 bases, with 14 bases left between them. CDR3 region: CAIRGAPGDYGYTF. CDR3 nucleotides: TGTGCCATCAGAGGGGCCCCAGGGGACTATGGCTACACCTTC.

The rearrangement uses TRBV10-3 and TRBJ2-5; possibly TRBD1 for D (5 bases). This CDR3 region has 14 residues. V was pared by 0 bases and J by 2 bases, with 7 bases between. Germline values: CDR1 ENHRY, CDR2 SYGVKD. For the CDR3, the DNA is TGTGCCATCAGTGAGTCGAGACAGCAAGAGACCCAGTACTTC. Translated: CAISESRQQETQYF.

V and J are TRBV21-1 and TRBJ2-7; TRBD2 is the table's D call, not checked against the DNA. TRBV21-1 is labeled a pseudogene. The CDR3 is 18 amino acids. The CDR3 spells CASSRVRFEAGAEYEQYF. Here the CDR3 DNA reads TGTGCCAGCAGCAGGGTAAGGTTCGAAGCGGGGGCAGAATACGAGCAGTACTTC.

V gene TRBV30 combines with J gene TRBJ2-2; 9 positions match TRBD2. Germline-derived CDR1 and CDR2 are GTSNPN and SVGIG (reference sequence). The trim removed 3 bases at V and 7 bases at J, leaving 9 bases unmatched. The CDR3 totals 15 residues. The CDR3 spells CAWSVAGDRGGELFF. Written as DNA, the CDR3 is TGTGCCTGGAGCGTAGCGGGAGACCGTGGCGGGGAGCTGTTTTTT.

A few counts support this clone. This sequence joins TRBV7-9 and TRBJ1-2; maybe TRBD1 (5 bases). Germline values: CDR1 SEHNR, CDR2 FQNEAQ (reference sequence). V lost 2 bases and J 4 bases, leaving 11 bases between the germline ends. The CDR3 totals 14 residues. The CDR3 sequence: CASSLTGVSYGYTF. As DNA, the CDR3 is TGTGCCAGCAGCTTAACGGGGGTTAGCTATGGCTACACCTTC.

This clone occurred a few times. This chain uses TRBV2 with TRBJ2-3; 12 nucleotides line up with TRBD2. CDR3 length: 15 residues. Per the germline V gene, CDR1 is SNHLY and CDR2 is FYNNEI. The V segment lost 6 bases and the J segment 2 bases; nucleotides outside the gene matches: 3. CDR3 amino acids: CASRRTSGNTDTQYF. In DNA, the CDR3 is TGTGCCAGCAGGAGGACTAGCGGGAACACAGATACGCAGTATTTT.

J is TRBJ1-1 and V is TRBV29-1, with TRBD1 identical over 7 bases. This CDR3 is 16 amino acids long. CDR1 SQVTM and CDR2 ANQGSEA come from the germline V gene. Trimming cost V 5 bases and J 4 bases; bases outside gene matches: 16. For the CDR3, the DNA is TGCAGCGTTCTAGGTGGTATGGCAGGGGGGTCCACTGAAGCTTTCTTT. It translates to CSVLGGMAGGSTEAFF. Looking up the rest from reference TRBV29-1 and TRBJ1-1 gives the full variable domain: SAVISQKPSRDICQRGTSLTIQCQVDSQVTMMFWYRQQPGQSLTLIATANQGSEATYESGFVIDKFPISRPNLTFSTLTVSNMSPEDSSIYLCSVLGGMAGGSTEAFFGQGTRLTVV.

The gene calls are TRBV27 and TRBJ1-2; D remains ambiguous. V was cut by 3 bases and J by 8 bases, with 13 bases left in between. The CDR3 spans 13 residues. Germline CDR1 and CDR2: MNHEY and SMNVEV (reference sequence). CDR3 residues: CASSLSPASGYTF. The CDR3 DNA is TGTGCCAGCAGTTTGAGTCCGGCTAGCGGCTACACCTTC.

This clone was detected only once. The CDR3 loop reads CASSLEFAVEKLFF. The CDR3, as DNA: TGTGCCAGCAGTTTAGAGTTCGCGGTTGAAAAACTGTTTTTT. The J gene is TRBJ1-4, the V gene TRBV28; D unresolved. There are 14 residues in the CDR3. Trimming removed 2 bases at V and 7 bases at J, with 11 bases between. CDR1 MDHEN and CDR2 SYDVKM come from the germline V gene.